The next 27 T cell receptor beta chains were all read from a single sample in a study of human T cells and chemical hapten exposure. Specified time point: patch test 1, 2 weeks after DPC sensitization. Treatment specified: therapeutic diphenylcyclopropenone sensitization with weekly scalp DPC. Via MiXCR, TCRdb re-called the RACE reads, giving one row per CDR3 protein. The sample records about 120,000 distinct CDR3 sequences, roughly 15% being singletons. This specimen was whole blood, taken in connection with sensitization to the hapten diphenylcyclopropenone (DPC). Receptor source: a man younger than 35 with alopecia areata. Some clones in this sample may be carry-over from other donors' samples.

CDR3 in DNA: TGTGCCAGCAGCCAGGGACTAGCGGAAGAGACCCAGTACTTC. Protein: CASSQGLAEETQYF. The chain employs TRBV3-1 and TRBJ2-5; TRBD2 agrees at 11 bases. The length of the CDR3 is 14 residues. V lost 3 bases to trimming and J lost 3 bases; unmatched junction nucleotides: 0. The germline V gene has CDR1 LGHDT and CDR2 YNNKEL (reference sequence).

Many counts were recorded for this clonotype. V is TRBV29-1 and J is TRBJ1-1; 7 positions agree with TRBD1. J gave up 0 bases and V 4 bases, and 5 bases lay outside the gene matches. Germline loops: CDR1 SQVTM, CDR2 ANQGSEA. The CDR3 covers 14 residues. DNA of the CDR3: TGCAGCGTTGGAGGGGGCCCTATGAACACTGAAGCTTTCTTT. Translated, it gives CSVGGGPMNTEAFF.

This clonotype was recorded a few times. The V and J genes are TRBV4-3 and TRBJ2-7; TRBD2 matches at 7 bases. Germline values: CDR1 LGHNA, CDR2 YSLEER. The junction had 3 bases not matched to a gene; V was cut back by 1 base and J by 0 bases. The CDR3 is 15 amino acids. The CDR3 is CASSQARGYSYEQYF. Here the CDR3 DNA reads TGCGCCAGCAGCCAAGCGCGGGGGTACTCCTACGAGCAGTACTTC.

This clonotype came up many times. V gene TRBV9 combines with J gene TRBJ1-5; D might be TRBD1 (5 bases). Per germline, CDR1 SGDLS and CDR2 YYNGEE. V was clipped by 0 bases and J by 5 bases, with 9 bases between them. The CDR3 contains 14 residues. The CDR3, as DNA: TGTGCCAGCAGCGTAGGACAGTTAGATCAGCCCCAGCATTTT. Translated: CASSVGQLDQPQHF. The complete variable domain, with remaining parts taken from reference TRBV9 and TRBJ1-5, reads DSGVTQTPKHLITATGQRVTLRCSPRSGDLSVYWYQQSLDQGLQFLIQYYNGEERAKGNILERFSAQQFPDLHSELNLSSLELGDSALYFCASSVGQLDQPQHFGDGTRLSIL.

This chain joins TRBV7-8 and TRBJ1-1; 7 bases align to TRBD1. After removal of 5 bases from V and 0 bases from J, the junction contained 6 bases not matched to a gene. Germline values: CDR1 SGHVS, CDR2 FQNEAQ. The length of the CDR3 is 15 residues. The CDR3 nucleotides read TGTGCCAGCAGCGGGGGACAGTCCATGAACACTGAAGCTTTCTTT. It codes for CASSGGQSMNTEAFF. Filled out from reference TRBV7-8 and TRBJ1-1, the complete variable domain reads GAGVSQSPRYKVAKRGQDVALRCDPISGHVSLFWYQQALGQGPEFLTYFQNEAQLDKSGLPSDRFFAERPEGSVSTLKIQRTQQEDSAVYLCASSGGQSMNTEAFFGQGTRLTVV.

This clonotype has a handful of counts. V is TRBV3-1 and J is TRBJ2-1; D not resolved. The CDR3 loop spans 16 amino acids. The V gene's germline CDR1 is LGHDT and CDR2 YNNKEL (reference sequence). V was shortened by 4 bases and J by 2 bases, with 15 bases between the two germline ends. CDR3 in amino acids: CASSRDFGQTYNEQFF. CDR3 in DNA: TGTGCCAGCAGCCGGGATTTCGGCCAGACCTACAATGAGCAGTTCTTC.

This chain joins TRBV29-1 and TRBJ2-4; D gene unclear. The germline gives CDR1 SQVTM, CDR2 ANQGSEA. Trimming removed 3 bases at V and 0 bases at J, with 15 bases between. This CDR3 is 16 amino acids long. The CDR3 here is CSVELRWGLAKNIQYF. The CDR3 nucleotides are TGCAGCGTTGAGTTAAGGTGGGGATTAGCCAAAAACATTCAGTACTTC. Full variable domain (missing parts from reference TRBV29-1 and TRBJ2-4): SAVISQKPSRDICQRGTSLTIQCQVDSQVTMMFWYRQQPGQSLTLIATANQGSEATYESGFVIDKFPISRPNLTFSTLTVSNMSPEDSSIYLCSVELRWGLAKNIQYFGAGTRLSVL.

This chain joins TRBV9 and TRBJ2-3; 7 nucleotides align to TRBD1. This CDR3 has 18 amino acids. Losses at the gene ends were 4 bases for V and 2 bases for J; bases not matched to a gene: 16. Germline V gene data show CDR1 as SGDLS and CDR2 as YYNGEE. DNA for the CDR3: TGTGCCAGCAGCTTCCCGAATCCCGAGACAGGGCCCACAGATACGCAGTATTTT. Amino acids: CASSFPNPETGPTDTQYF.

The table lists this clonotype with a few counts. The chain recombines TRBV25-1 with TRBJ2-6, with 12 positions matching TRBD1. The CDR3 has 17 residues. Germline values: CDR1 MGHDK, CDR2 SYGVNS. The junction had 4 bases not matched to a gene; V was cut back by 5 bases and J by 2 bases. CDR3 DNA: TGTGCCAGCAGTCGGGGACAGGGGGCAACTGGGGCCAACGTCCTGACTTTC. The encoded protein is CASSRGQGATGANVLTF. Drawing the rest from reference TRBV25-1 and TRBJ2-6, the complete variable domain is EADIYQTPRYLVIGTGKKITLECSQTMGHDKMYWYQQDPGMELHLIHYSYGVNSTEKGDLSSESTVSRIRTEHFPLTLESARPSHTSQYLCASSRGQGATGANVLTFGAGSRLTVL.

There are many counts of this clonotype. The V and J genes are TRBV10-3 and TRBJ2-2; 7 bases are a match to TRBD2. CDR3 length: 14 amino acids. V lost 10 bases and J lost 0; bases outside the gene matches: 5. CDR1 ENHRY and CDR2 SYGVKD come from the germline V gene. CDR3 sequence reads: CATIGTTNTGELFF. CDR3 sequence (DNA): TGTGCCACCATTGGGACTACGAACACCGGGGAGCTGTTTTTT.

The sample holds a few counts of this clonotype. J is TRBJ1-6 and V is TRBV12-3 or TRBV12-4; perhaps TRBD1 as D (6 bases). V lost 6 bases, J lost 0 bases, and 12 bases lay in between. This CDR3 spans 16 amino acids. The CDR3 protein is CASSPQGSSYNSPLHF. CDR3 DNA sequence: TGTGCCAGCAGCCCCCAGGGGTCCTCCTATAATTCACCCCTCCACTTT.

The V and J genes are TRBV29-1 and TRBJ1-1; D perhaps matches TRBD1 (5 bases). The CDR3 is 13 amino acids. Germline V lookup: CDR1 SQVTM, CDR2 ANQGSEA. CDR3 protein: CREGIWLDTEAFF. The CDR3 DNA reads TGCAGGGAGGGGATCTGGTTGGACACTGAAGCTTTCTTT.

This sequence joins TRBV19 and TRBJ2-2, with D perhaps TRBD1 (6 bases). V was pared by 6 bases and J by 4 bases, with 15 bases between. Germline V lookup: CDR1 LNHDA, CDR2 SQIVND (reference sequence). The length of the CDR3 is 15 residues. CDR3 residues: CASSRDRSFTGELFF. The CDR3 DNA is TGTGCCAGTAGCCGCGACAGGTCATTCACCGGGGAGCTGTTTTTT. Full variable domain (outside the CDR3, taken from reference TRBV19 and TRBJ2-2): DGGITQSPKYLFRKEGQNVTLSCEQNLNHDAMYWYRQDPGQGLRLIYYSQIVNDFQKGDIAEGYSVSREKKESFPLTVTSAQKNPTAFYLCASSRDRSFTGELFFGEGSRLTVL.

CDR3 DNA: TGTGCCAGCAGTAACGCGGGACAGGGGGCGTACGAGCAGTACTTC. Residues: CASSNAGQGAYEQYF. This chain uses TRBV6-5 with TRBJ2-7; TRBD1 aligns across 12 bases. Germline values: CDR1 MNHEY, CDR2 SVGAGI. The CDR3 covers 15 residues. After removal of 5 bases from V and 4 bases from J, the junction contained 6 bases not matched to a gene.

The V and J genes are TRBV11-2 and TRBJ1-4; D gene uncertain. Per the germline V gene, CDR1 is SGHAT and CDR2 is FQNNGV. Trimming shortened V by 3 bases and J by 0 bases, and 14 bases separated the two germline ends. This CDR3 contains 17 residues. As DNA, the CDR3 is TGTGCCAGCAGCTTCCGACCGAATTTTGCAACTAATGAAAAACTGTTTTTT. It codes for CASSFRPNFATNEKLFF.

This clonotype was picked up many times. The chain employs TRBV21-1 and TRBJ1-5; TRBD1 is taken as the D call from the table, unchecked against the DNA. TRBV21-1 is a listed pseudogene. The length of the CDR3 is 18 residues. The CDR3 is CASSKALSGVRGNQPQHF. The CDR3 bases are TGTGCCAGCAGCAAAGCGCTTTCGGGGGTTCGAGGCAATCAGCCCCAGCATTTT.

This clonotype was seen only a few times. V is TRBV12-3 or TRBV12-4 and J is TRBJ1-5, with a weak D call TRBD1 (6 bases). V lost 2 bases, J lost 6 bases, and 14 bases lay in between. The CDR3 runs to 15 residues. The CDR3 nucleotides are TGTGCCAGCAGTTTAAGGGCAGGGGTGGCTCAGCCCCAGCATTTT. This sequence encodes CASSLRAGVAQPQHF.

The chain links TRBV29-1 to TRBJ2-1; D is undetermined. The CDR3 sequence is 12 residues long. Trimming shortened V by 0 bases and J by 4 bases, and 4 bases separated the two germline ends. Germline CDR1 and CDR2: SQVTM and ANQGSEA. The CDR3 nucleotides read TGCAGCGTTGAAGACAGATACAATGAGCAGTTCTTC. This gives the protein CSVEDRYNEQFF.

The sample holds a few counts of this clonotype. The CDR3 nucleotides are TGCGCCAGCAGCTTGGACTGGTACAATGAGCAGTTCTTC. This gives the protein CASSLDWYNEQFF. The rearrangement joins TRBV5-1 to TRBJ2-1; D gene unclear. V gave up 0 bases and J gave up 4 bases, with 5 bases separating them. CDR3 length: 13 residues. Germline CDR1 is SGHRS and CDR2 is YFSETQ.

The J gene is TRBJ2-1, the V gene TRBV7-8; 13 positions agree with TRBD2. The V and J ends lost 5 bases and 4 bases, in that order; junction bases with no gene match: 5. Germline V gives CDR1 SGHVS, CDR2 FQNEAQ. The CDR3 length is 16 residues. DNA of the CDR3: TGTGCCAGCAGCCAACGGACTAGCGGGGGTTACAATGAGCAGTTCTTC. Translated, it gives CASSQRTSGGYNEQFF.

This sequence joins TRBV2 and TRBJ1-5; D perhaps matches TRBD1 (5 bases). This CDR3 spans 16 amino acids. Germline V gene lookup returns CDR1 SNHLY and CDR2 FYNNEI. V was shortened by 4 bases and J by 0 bases, with 13 bases between the two germline ends. This CDR3 reads CASSVRDYYSNQPQHF. The CDR3 DNA sequence: TGTGCCAGCAGTGTAAGGGACTATTATAGCAATCAGCCCCAGCATTTT.

There are many counts of this clonotype. The V call is TRBV7-7, the J call TRBJ2-2; 7 nucleotides match TRBD1. The CDR3 extends over 16 amino acids. Unmatched junction bases numbered 9, after V lost 2 bases and J lost 6 bases. Germline CDR1 and CDR2: SSHAT and FNYEAQ (reference sequence). CDR3 region: CASSLTGTVQSGELFF. CDR3 DNA sequence: TGTGCCAGCAGCTTAACAGGGACAGTGCAGTCCGGGGAGCTGTTTTTT.

This clonotype has a handful of counts. CDR3 DNA sequence: TGTGCCAGCAGCTTAGATCCCAGGGAGAACACTGAAGCTTTCTTT. This codes for CASSLDPRENTEAFF. The rearrangement links TRBV7-2 to TRBJ1-1; D might be TRBD1 (5 bases). The V gene's germline CDR1 is SGHTA and CDR2 FQGNSA. The CDR3 covers 15 residues. Trimming left V 1 base short and J 1 base short, with 10 bases between.

Many counts were recorded for this clonotype. CDR3 amino acids: CASSPGQQETQYF. Written as DNA, the CDR3 is TGTGCCAGCAGCCCGGGACAACAAGAGACCCAGTACTTC. The chain employs TRBV11-2 and TRBJ2-5, with D perhaps TRBD1 (6 bases). V was pared by 5 bases and J by 2 bases, with 9 bases between. Germline values: CDR1 SGHAT, CDR2 FQNNGV. The CDR3 runs to 13 residues.

The genes are TRBV20-1 and TRBJ2-7; 7 nucleotides match TRBD2. CDR1 and CDR2 from the germline V gene are DFQATT and SNEGSKA (reference sequence). This CDR3 spans 14 amino acids. The trim removed 2 bases at V and 2 bases at J, leaving 6 bases unmatched. The DNA of the CDR3 is TGCAGTGCTAGACAATGGGGAGGGACCTACGAGCAGTACTTC. This encodes CSARQWGGTYEQYF.

This chain links TRBV9 with TRBJ2-7, with 8 bases that match TRBD2. The germline V gene encodes CDR1 SGDLS and CDR2 YYNGEE. The CDR3 covers 15 residues. Trimming cost V 3 bases and J 0 bases; bases outside gene matches: 5. The CDR3 DNA follows: TGTGCCAGCAGCGGAGGAGGGACTAGCTCCTACGAGCAGTACTTC. It yields the protein CASSGGGTSSYEQYF.

This clonotype came up a few times. This chain links TRBV7-9 with TRBJ1-5; 7 positions agree with TRBD1. The CDR3 has 14 amino acids. Per the germline V gene, CDR1 is SEHNR and CDR2 is FQNEAQ (reference sequence). Unmatched junction bases numbered 7, after V lost 1 base and J lost 10 bases. Here the CDR3 reads CASSLEGYRGPQHF. The CDR3 nucleotides are TGTGCCAGCAGCTTAGAGGGCTACAGGGGACCCCAGCATTTT. Variable domain in full (rest from reference TRBV7-9 and TRBJ1-5): DTGVSQNPRHKITKRGQNVTFRCDPISEHNRLYWYRQTLGQGPEFLTYFQNEAQLEKSRLLSDRFSAERPKGSFSTLEIQRTEQGDSAMYLCASSLEGYRGPQHFGDGTRLSIL.